This TCR beta chain was recorded in a study of blood T cells in healthy people across ages. Study conclusions and caveats: PBMCs left unsorted prevented a conclusive naive versus antigen-experienced comparison.

About this clonotype itself: The antigen remains undetermined.

Germline V CDR1 and CDR2: DFQATT, SNEGSKA (reference sequence). Trimming removed 0 bases from V and 2 bases from J, with 14 bases in between. This CDR3 is built from 15 residues. PCR was performed a second time for about 7 to 12 cycles using a sample-barcoded 5' primer and a J-beta primer mix. TCRdb processed the 5' RACE reads anew with MiXCR; each CDR3 protein has one entry. The table has about a million distinct CDR3 sequences, 40% to 60% seen once. J is TRBJ2-7 and V is TRBV20-1; tentative D call: TRBD2 (6 bases). Sample: blood. The sequence was collected from a man aged 25 to 40 in good health. The CDR3 DNA is TGCAGTGCTAGAGAGGTGAGCGGGCTGACCTACGAGCAGTACTTC. It encodes CSAREVSGLTYEQYF.